This passage covers 8 T cell receptor beta chains from one sample sequenced in a study of control samples from healthy donors and cancer patients. TCRdb keeps only in-frame clones here, not all; method: immunoSEQ multiplex PCR. Altogether about 410,000 clones are present, 80% to 95% being singletons, with the ten largest covering about 6.3%. Sample: PBMCs. The receptors originated from a man aged 40-55 years with head and neck cancer.

This rearrangement joins TRBV10-2 to TRBJ2-3; 9 nucleotides line up with TRBD2. CDR1 is WSHSY and CDR2 is SAAADI in the germline V gene. Trimming cost V 1 base and J 3 bases; bases outside gene matches: 8. The CDR3 consists of 17 residues. Written as DNA, the CDR3 is TGCGCCAGCAGTGAGTGGGTTAGCGGGAGTTTTACAGATACGCAGTATTTT. This encodes CASSEWVSGSFTDTQYF.

The chain has TRBV14 and TRBJ1-1; possible D gene TRBD1, 6 bases. The CDR3 is made up of 17 amino acids. Germline V gives CDR1 SGHDN, CDR2 FVKESK. Trimming pared 4 bases from V and 1 base from J, leaving 19 bases between. CDR3 amino acids: CASSPAYPGTTNTEAFF. The CDR3 DNA follows: TGTGCCAGCAGCCCAGCCTACCCAGGGACAACGAACACTGAAGCTTTCTTT.

This clone was observed a few times. The chain carries TRBV6-6 and TRBJ1-2, with D perhaps matching TRBD1 (5 bases). This CDR3 is 12 amino acids long. Trimming left V 5 bases short and J 4 bases short, with 8 bases between. From germline, CDR1 is MNHNY and CDR2 SVGAGI (reference sequence). DNA of the CDR3: TGTGCCAGCAGTGGGACCGCCTATGGCTACACCTTC. Protein sequence: CASSGTAYGYTF.

This rearrangement joins TRBV19 to TRBJ1-1, with unresolved D. Germline values: CDR1 LNHDA, CDR2 SQIVND (reference sequence). CDR3 length: 12 amino acids. The V end was cut by 8 bases, the J end by 1 base, with 8 bases between. Written as DNA, the CDR3 is TGTGCCAGTCGGGAGCCGAACACTGAAGCTTTCTTT. Its protein product is CASREPNTEAFF.

Remarks on this clone: At one of its ends the junction is not consistent with the germline gene, which may arise from a read error. CDR3 DNA sequence: TGCGCCAGCAGTGAGTCGTGGACTAGCTATAAACACTTC. It yields the protein CASSESWTSYKHF. J is TRBJ2-5 and V is TRBV10-1; 8 positions match TRBD2. Germline loops: CDR1 WNHNN, CDR2 SYGVQD (reference sequence). The CDR3 spans 13 residues.

The chain uses TRBV7-2 and TRBJ1-1; D not certain. Trimming removed 1 base from V and 4 bases from J, with 10 bases in between. The CDR3 is 14 residues long. CDR1 and CDR2 (germline): SGHTA, FQGNSA. For the CDR3, the DNA is TGTGCCAGCAGCTTAGGAGGTATGGCCACTGAAGCTTTCTTT. Translating it yields CASSLGGMATEAFF. The whole variable domain, remainder taken from reference TRBV7-2 and TRBJ1-1, is GAGVSQSPSNKVTEKGKDVELRCDPISGHTALYWYRQSLGQGLEFLIYFQGNSAPDKSGLPSDRFSAERTGGSVSTLTIQRTQQEDSAVYLCASSLGGMATEAFFGQGTRLTVV.

The rearrangement uses TRBV7-2 and TRBJ2-1, with 7 nucleotides matching TRBD2. The CDR3 covers 16 residues. The junction had 9 bases not matched to a gene; V was cut back by 0 bases and J by 7 bases. Germline lookup yields CDR1 SGHTA and CDR2 FQGNSA. The CDR3 region is CASSLAGAGVTNEQFF. The CDR3 DNA reads as TGTGCCAGCAGCTTAGCCGGTGCGGGAGTTACAAATGAGCAGTTCTTC.

The CDR3 DNA follows: TGTGCCACCAGTGAGGGCGGCCAAGAGACCCAGTACTTC. This translates into CATSEGGQETQYF. V is TRBV24-1 and J is TRBJ2-5; D gene ambiguous. Looked up from germline, CDR1 is KGHDR and CDR2 is SFDVKD. V was cut by 4 bases and J by 1 base, with 6 bases left in between. The CDR3 length is 13 residues.